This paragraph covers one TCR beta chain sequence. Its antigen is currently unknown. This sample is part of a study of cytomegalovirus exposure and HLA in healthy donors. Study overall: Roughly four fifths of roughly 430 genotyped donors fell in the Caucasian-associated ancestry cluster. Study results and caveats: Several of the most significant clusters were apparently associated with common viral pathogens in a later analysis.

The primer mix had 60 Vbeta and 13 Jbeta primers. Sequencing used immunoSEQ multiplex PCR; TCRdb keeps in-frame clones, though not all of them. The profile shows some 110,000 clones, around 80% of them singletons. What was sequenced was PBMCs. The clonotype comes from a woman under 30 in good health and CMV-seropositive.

The CDR3 DNA reads as TGTGCCAGCAGTGACGGCAGGGGCGACGAGCAGTACTTC. Amino acid sequence: CASSDGRGDEQYF. V gene TRBV25-1 combines with J gene TRBJ2-7; D is possibly TRBD1 (6 bases). This CDR3 is 13 amino acids long. Germline CDR1 is MGHDK and CDR2 is SYGVNS. Trimming took off 3 bases at V and 5 bases at J, with 11 bases between the two ends.